A selection of T cell receptor beta chains follows, all from one sample in a study of T cells in Graves' hyperthyroidism and ophthalmopathy. From the multiplex PCR reads, TCRdb called clonotypes with MiXCR, one entry per CDR3 protein. The table records over 450,000 distinct CDR3 sequences, about 15% of them present only once. Sequencing was performed on blood. These TCRs come from a young woman with Graves' hyperthyroidism. Both conserved end residues are part of each CDR3. The order of the fields is V gene, clone size, J gene, D gene, CDR3 DNA, CDR3 protein. A D gene is named only where the DNA matches it firmly. Only some rows state a clone size, as once, few, many or a class for expanded clones.

TRBV20-1	.	TRBJ2-3	.	TGCAGTGCTGAGGGGGGGGGAGTAGATACGCAGTATTTT	CSAEGGGVDTQYF
TRBV19	few	TRBJ1-5	.	TGTGCCAGTAGTATAAAGGGGTCTAGCAATCAGCCCCAGCATTTT	CASSIKGSSNQPQHF
TRBV7-2	.	TRBJ1-3	.	TGTGCCAGCAGCGAGTATTATGTTGCAGGATCAACCATATATTTT	CASSEYYVAGSTIYF
TRBV29-1	few	TRBJ2-2	TRBD1	TGCAGCGGGGTAACCGGGACAGGGATTTACGGGGAGCTGTTTTTT	CSGVTGTGIYGELFF
TRBV14	many	TRBJ2-4	.	TGTGCCAGCAGCCAAGGGACATTCCTAGCCAAAAACATTCAGTACTTC	CASSQGTFLAKNIQYF
TRBV9	.	TRBJ2-1	TRBD1	TGTGCCAGCAGCGTAGCCCCGCTGACAGGGGGAAGTGAGCAGTTCTTC	CASSVAPLTGGSEQFF
TRBV7-9	.	TRBJ1-1	TRBD1	TGTGCCAGCAGCTTCAAAGCCGGGACAGGGCCTTTCACTGAAGCTTTCTTT	CASSFKAGTGPFTEAFF
TRBV30	many	TRBJ1-4	.	TGTGCCTGGAGTGTATTTGGAACTAATGAAAAACTGTTTTTT	CAWSVFGTNEKLFF
TRBV6-1	.	TRBJ1-2	.	TGTGCCGGCAGTGAAGTACAGGAAGTCGGCTACACCTTC	CAGSEVQEVGYTF
TRBV6-2/TRBV6-3	many	TRBJ1-6	.	TGTGCCAGCAGCTTGGGGAGGGGACGGGGAAATTCACCCCTCCACTTT	CASSLGRGRGNSPLHF